This section outlines one T cell receptor beta chain sequence together with its context. The CDR3 covers 14 residues. Trimming took off 6 bases at V and 4 bases at J, with 13 bases between the two ends. CDR1 and CDR2 (germline): MNHEY, SVGAGI. Clones were read by immunoSEQ multiplex PCR, and TCRdb kept only the in-frame ones, dropping some. Found here are tens of thousands of clones, roughly 89% of them singletons; the top ten hold just under 2%. This sample stems from a study of T cell changes during pregnancy in multiple sclerosis. The clonotype comes from a female donor with multiple sclerosis, enrolled in a pregnancy study. This material consisted of peripheral blood, taken in the second trimester of pregnancy. This chain joins TRBV6-5 and TRBJ1-5, with no clear D. The CDR3 here is CASRASGENQPQHF. CDR3 in DNA: TGTGCCAGCAGAGCCTCGGGAGAAAATCAGCCCCAGCATTTT.